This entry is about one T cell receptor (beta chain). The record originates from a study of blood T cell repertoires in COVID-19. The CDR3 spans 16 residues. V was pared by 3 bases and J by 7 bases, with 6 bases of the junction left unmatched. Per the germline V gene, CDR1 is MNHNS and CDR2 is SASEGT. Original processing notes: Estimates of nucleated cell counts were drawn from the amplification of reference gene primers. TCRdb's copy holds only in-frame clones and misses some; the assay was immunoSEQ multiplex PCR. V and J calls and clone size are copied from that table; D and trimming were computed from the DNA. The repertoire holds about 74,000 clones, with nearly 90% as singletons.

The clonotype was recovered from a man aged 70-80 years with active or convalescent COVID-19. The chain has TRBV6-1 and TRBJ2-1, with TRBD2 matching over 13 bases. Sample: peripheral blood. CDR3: CASSDSGTSGNNEQFF. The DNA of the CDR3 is TGTGCCAGCAGTGATTCCGGGACTAGCGGGAATAATGAGCAGTTCTTC.